This TCR beta chain was captured in a study of blood T cells in healthy people across ages. Together with a sample-barcoded 5' primer, a J-beta primer mix was included in a second PCR lasting 7 to 11 cycles. Through a template-switch adaptor with 12 random nucleotides, each cDNA molecule received a tag. TCRdb reanalysed the 5' RACE reads using MiXCR and keeps one entry per CDR3 protein. Here the sample spans about 720,000 distinct CDR3 sequences, about 24% being singletons. The germline V gene has CDR1 SGDLS and CDR2 YYNGEE. The length of the CDR3 is 14 residues. A word on this clonotype: Its antigen is unknown.

General observations from the study: Measured against age, TCR beta diversity per million T cells decreased in a roughly linear manner.

This chain links TRBV9 with TRBJ2-5; D is possibly TRBD2 (5 bases). The DNA end is a closer match to TRBJ2-1, so the J assignment may be wrong. Sequencing was performed on blood. The origin of this receptor is a man between 70 and 80 years old in good health. CDR3 region: CASSVEASRDEQFF. The CDR3, as DNA: TGTGCCAGCAGCGTAGAGGCTAGCCGGGATGAGCAGTTCTTC.